This is a list of T cell receptor beta chains from one sample in a study of a mutant IDH1 vaccine in newly diagnosed glioma. The table came from immunoSEQ multiplex PCR; TCRdb's copy has only in-frame clones and leaves some out. The sample records about 16,000 clones, about 95% being singletons. The starting material was peripheral blood mononuclear cells (PBMCs), obtained from a glioma patient treated with radiotherapy, temozolomide or both. Source of these receptors: a woman between 18 and 30 years old with glioma. Some clones in this sample may be carry-over from other donors' samples. CDR3s include the opening cysteine and the closing phenylalanine or tryptophan. Each record gives: V gene, clone size, CDR3 length, J gene, D gene, CDR3 protein, CDR3 DNA. The D gene is left open where the match is weak. Not every row has a clone size; where given, it reads once, few, many or a size class.

v_gene: TRBV6-5
abundance: .
len: 14
j_gene: TRBJ2-2
d_gene: TRBD1
CDR3aa: CASSRQGNTGELFF
CDR3nt: TGTGCCAGCAGTCGACAGGGGAACACCGGGGAGCTGTTTTTT

v_gene: TRBV11-3
abundance: once
len: 15
j_gene: TRBJ2-1
d_gene: TRBD2
CDR3aa: CASRPIAGGLDEQFF
CDR3nt: TGTGCCAGCAGGCCGATAGCGGGGGGGTTGGATGAGCAGTTCTTC

v_gene: TRBV30
abundance: .
len: 13
j_gene: TRBJ2-1
d_gene: .
CDR3aa: CAWRHRGYNEQFF
CDR3nt: TGTGCCTGGAGACACCGCGGGTACAATGAGCAGTTCTTC

v_gene: TRBV14
abundance: .
len: 14
j_gene: TRBJ1-2
d_gene: TRBD1
CDR3aa: CASSPGQGLYGYTF
CDR3nt: TGTGCCAGCAGCCCGGGACAGGGCCTCTATGGCTACACCTTC

v_gene: TRBV4-1
abundance: .
len: 15
j_gene: TRBJ2-3
d_gene: .
CDR3aa: CASSQDQLSRDTQYF
CDR3nt: TGCGCCAGCAGCCAAGATCAACTCTCTCGGGATACGCAGTATTTT

v_gene: TRBV25-1
abundance: .
len: 10
j_gene: TRBJ2-7
d_gene: .
CDR3aa: CASRAGEQYF
CDR3nt: TGTGCCAGCAGGGCGGGGGAGCAGTACTTC

v_gene: TRBV5-5
abundance: large
len: 16
j_gene: TRBJ1-5
d_gene: .
CDR3aa: CASSLDWGSSNQPQHF
CDR3nt: TGTGCCAGCAGCTTGGACTGGGGCTCTAGCAATCAGCCCCAGCATTTT

v_gene: TRBV11-2
abundance: .
len: 14
j_gene: TRBJ1-1
d_gene: .
CDR3aa: CASSSNSVNTEAFF
CDR3nt: TGTGCCAGCAGCTCCAATTCCGTGAACACTGAAGCTTTCTTT

v_gene: TRBV4-2
abundance: .
len: 14
j_gene: TRBJ1-5
d_gene: .
CDR3aa: CASSQEDGNQPQHF
CDR3nt: TGTGCCAGCAGCCAAGAGGACGGAAATCAGCCCCAGCATTTT

v_gene: TRBV2
abundance: .
len: 14
j_gene: TRBJ2-3
d_gene: .
CDR3aa: CAGGLEGGTDTQYF
CDR3nt: TGTGCCGGAGGCTTGGAGGGGGGGACAGATACGCAGTATTTT

v_gene: TRBV29-1
abundance: .
len: 18
j_gene: TRBJ1-3
d_gene: .
CDR3aa: CSVEGPGAGGSSGNTIYF
CDR3nt: TGCAGCGTTGAAGGCCCCGGGGCAGGTGGCTCCTCTGGAAACACCATATATTTT

v_gene: TRBV28
abundance: .
len: 16
j_gene: TRBJ1-2
d_gene: TRBD1
CDR3aa: CASSKGTGLSQGRYTF
CDR3nt: TGTGCCAGCAGTAAAGGGACAGGCCTGAGTCAGGGGCGCTACACCTTC

v_gene: TRBV9
abundance: .
len: 18
j_gene: TRBJ2-7
d_gene: .
CDR3aa: CASSGNRARTKGPYEQYF
CDR3nt: TGTGCCAGCAGCGGCAACAGGGCCCGGACAAAGGGGCCATACGAGCAGTACTTC

v_gene: TRBV6-1
abundance: .
len: 12
j_gene: TRBJ2-7
d_gene: TRBD2
CDR3aa: CASSPGLGEQYF
CDR3nt: TGTGCCAGCAGTCCTGGACTAGGCGAGCAGTACTTC

v_gene: TRBV20-1
abundance: .
len: 11
j_gene: TRBJ1-1
d_gene: .
CDR3aa: CSASIPTEAFF
CDR3nt: TGCAGTGCTAGTATCCCGACTGAAGCTTTCTTT

v_gene: TRBV4-2
abundance: .
len: 15
j_gene: TRBJ2-7
d_gene: .
CDR3aa: CASSQDEQGVNEQYF
CDR3nt: TGTGCCAGCAGCCAAGATGAACAGGGAGTAAACGAGCAGTACTTC

v_gene: TRBV19
abundance: .
len: 15
j_gene: TRBJ1-4
d_gene: .
CDR3aa: CASSSRSTTNEKLFF
CDR3nt: TGTGCCAGTAGCTCCCGTTCTACAACTAATGAAAAACTGTTTTTT

v_gene: TRBV11-2
abundance: .
len: 13
j_gene: TRBJ2-7
d_gene: .
CDR3aa: CASSSTDTGEQYF
CDR3nt: TGTGCCAGCAGCTCTACCGATACGGGAGAGCAGTACTTC

v_gene: TRBV25-1
abundance: .
len: 15
j_gene: TRBJ2-1
d_gene: .
CDR3aa: CASSESKKGNNEQFF
CDR3nt: TGTGCCAGCAGTGAATCAAAAAAGGGTAACAATGAGCAGTTCTTC

v_gene: TRBV5-1
abundance: .
len: 16
j_gene: TRBJ1-2
d_gene: TRBD1
CDR3aa: CASSLGTGTNNYGYTF
CDR3nt: TGCGCCAGCAGCTTGGGGACAGGGACCAATAACTATGGCTACACCTTC

v_gene: TRBV18
abundance: .
len: 13
j_gene: TRBJ2-5
d_gene: .
CDR3aa: CASSPLIQETQYF
CDR3nt: TGTGCCAGCTCACCACTCATTCAAGAGACCCAGTACTTC

v_gene: TRBV30
abundance: .
len: 13
j_gene: TRBJ1-5
d_gene: .
CDR3aa: CAWSSGFNQPQHF
CDR3nt: TGTGCCTGGAGTAGTGGGTTCAATCAGCCCCAGCATTTT

v_gene: TRBV5-1
abundance: .
len: 15
j_gene: TRBJ2-7
d_gene: .
CDR3aa: CASSLEQGVFNEQYF
CDR3nt: TGCGCCAGCAGCTTGGAGCAGGGAGTTTTCAACGAGCAGTACTTC

v_gene: TRBV2
abundance: .
len: 13
j_gene: TRBJ1-2
d_gene: .
CDR3aa: CASSDDGDGGYTF
CDR3nt: TGTGCCAGCAGTGATGATGGGGATGGTGGCTACACCTTC

v_gene: TRBV20-1
abundance: .
len: 11
j_gene: TRBJ2-7
d_gene: .
CDR3aa: CSVQGPYEQYF
CDR3nt: TGCAGTGTTCAAGGGCCCTACGAGCAGTACTTC

v_gene: TRBV7-9
abundance: once
len: 11
j_gene: TRBJ2-5
d_gene: .
CDR3aa: CASSRQETQYF
CDR3nt: TGTGCCAGCAGCCGTCAAGAGACCCAGTACTTC

v_gene: TRBV13
abundance: .
len: 12
j_gene: TRBJ1-3
d_gene: .
CDR3aa: CASSLLRNTIYF
CDR3nt: TGTGCCAGCAGCTTATTACGGAACACCATATATTTT

v_gene: TRBV6-1
abundance: .
len: 12
j_gene: TRBJ1-1
d_gene: .
CDR3aa: CASSEWVIEAFF
CDR3nt: TGTGCCAGCAGTGAATGGGTAATTGAAGCTTTCTTT

v_gene: TRBV2
abundance: .
len: 13
j_gene: TRBJ2-3
d_gene: TRBD1
CDR3aa: CASSESGGDTQYF
CDR3nt: TGTGCCAGCAGTGAATCAGGGGGAGATACGCAGTATTTT

v_gene: TRBV2
abundance: .
len: 16
j_gene: TRBJ2-1
d_gene: .
CDR3aa: CASTGGGGRLRNEQFF
CDR3nt: TGTGCCAGCACCGGGGGTGGGGGGCGTCTAAGAAATGAGCAGTTCTTC

v_gene: TRBV5-1
abundance: .
len: 14
j_gene: TRBJ2-7
d_gene: .
CDR3aa: CASSLGGGTREQYF
CDR3nt: TGCGCCAGCAGCTTGGGTGGGGGAACCCGCGAGCAGTACTTC

v_gene: TRBV11-2
abundance: .
len: 13
j_gene: TRBJ2-7
d_gene: TRBD1
CDR3aa: CASSWDSSYEQYF
CDR3nt: TGTGCCAGCAGCTGGGACAGCTCCTACGAGCAGTACTTC

v_gene: TRBV29-1
abundance: .
len: 12
j_gene: TRBJ2-7
d_gene: .
CDR3aa: CSVGRGTYEQYF
CDR3nt: TGCAGCGTAGGGCGGGGAACATACGAGCAGTACTTC

v_gene: TRBV6-1
abundance: once
len: 12
j_gene: TRBJ2-1
d_gene: .
CDR3aa: CASRSSNNEQFF
CDR3nt: TGTGCCAGCAGATCAAGCAACAATGAGCAGTTCTTC

v_gene: TRBV19
abundance: .
len: 16
j_gene: TRBJ1-2
d_gene: .
CDR3aa: CASSTAVGTGSNGYTF
CDR3nt: TGTGCCAGTAGTACAGCCGTGGGGACCGGATCTAATGGCTACACCTTC

v_gene: TRBV15
abundance: .
len: 13
j_gene: TRBJ2-7
d_gene: .
CDR3aa: CATSRQQGREQYF
CDR3nt: TGTGCCACCAGCAGACAACAAGGGCGCGAGCAGTACTTC

v_gene: TRBV6-6
abundance: .
len: 16
j_gene: TRBJ1-2
d_gene: TRBD1
CDR3aa: CASSYPRQGWNYGYTF
CDR3nt: TGTGCCAGCAGTTACCCCCGACAGGGTTGGAACTATGGCTACACCTTC

v_gene: TRBV15
abundance: .
len: 13
j_gene: TRBJ2-5
d_gene: .
CDR3aa: CATSRDPGETQYF
CDR3nt: TGTGCCACCAGCAGAGATCCAGGGGAGACCCAGTACTTC